This entry describes one T cell receptor (beta chain). The antigen is not known. The PBMCs had their origin in about 9.7 ml of fresh peripheral blood. Germline V CDR1 and CDR2: MNHEY, SVGAGI. Deletions cut 2 bases from V and 0 bases from J, with 14 bases between. This CDR3 comprises 16 residues. TCR beta CDR3 region amplification was performed from RNA transcripts. The HTBI primer set was used in a first-round RT-PCR of the TCR CDR3. TCRdb re-called the multiplex PCR reads with MiXCR, one entry per CDR3 protein. The table lists around 480,000 distinct CDR3 sequences, about 15% of them singletons. This entry is derived from a study of T cells in Graves' hyperthyroidism and ophthalmopathy. Study outcomes and limitations: Researchers found most expanded thyroid clonotypes above 0.001 in blood as well.

The sequenced material came from blood. The chain couples TRBV6-5 to TRBJ2-7; weak D call: TRBD1 (6 bases). The receptor was derived from a woman in her late teens or twenties with Graves' hyperthyroidism. The DNA of the CDR3 is TGTGCCAGCAGTTACAACCAGGGGAGCCCCTCCTACGAGCAGTACTTC. This gives the protein CASSYNQGSPSYEQYF.